These 8 T cell receptor beta chains were all obtained from the same sample, sequenced in a study of blood T cell repertoires in COVID-19. The data were produced by immunoSEQ multiplex PCR, yet TCRdb's version contains in-frame clones alone and is incomplete. The sample lists about 240,000 clones, around nine tenths occurring once. Sample: peripheral blood. Receptors originate from a woman in her sixties or seventies with active or convalescent COVID-19.

A single count supports this clone. V gene TRBV6-2 or TRBV6-3 combines with J gene TRBJ1-6; D is unresolved. V was trimmed by 8 bases and J by 2 bases, leaving 10 bases between them. This CDR3 region has 14 residues. CDR1 MNHEY and CDR2 SVGEGT come from the germline V gene. The CDR3 loop is CASRPAAYNSPLHF. The CDR3 coding sequence is TGTGCCAGCCGCCCAGCCGCCTATAATTCACCCCTCCACTTT.

The chain uses TRBV4-1 and TRBJ2-7; D perhaps matches TRBD1 (6 bases). The germline gives CDR1 MGHRA, CDR2 YSYEKL. V was trimmed by 4 bases and J by 2 bases, leaving 12 bases between them. The CDR3 consists of 14 residues. CDR3 in DNA: TGCGCCAGCAGCCGATCGACAGGCGCCTACGAGCAGTACTTC. It encodes CASSRSTGAYEQYF.

The genes are TRBV24-1 and TRBJ2-2; 8 nucleotides align to TRBD2. The CDR3 consists of 14 residues. Germline lookup yields CDR1 KGHDR and CDR2 SFDVKD. V gave up 5 bases and J gave up 4 bases; unmatched junction bases: 2. The CDR3 here is CATSGAGGTGELFF. The CDR3 DNA sequence: TGTGCCACCAGTGGGGCGGGAGGCACCGGGGAGCTGTTTTTT.

This clone has a single count. The rearrangement links TRBV6-2 or TRBV6-3 to TRBJ2-7; 7 bases match TRBD1. CDR3 size: 14 residues. Germline assignment: CDR1 MNHEY and CDR2 SVGEGT. Trimming cost V 2 bases and J 3 bases; bases outside gene matches: 4. The CDR3 DNA is TGTGCCAGCAGTTACCAGGGGGTGAGCTACGAGCAGTACTTC. Amino acid sequence: CASSYQGVSYEQYF.

The rearrangement links TRBV2 to TRBJ1-5, with unresolved D. This CDR3 comprises 15 residues. V was pared by 6 bases and J by 0 bases, with 12 bases between. Per germline, CDR1 SNHLY and CDR2 FYNNEI. The CDR3, as DNA: TGTGCCAGCAGGTCTAGTTCTTATAGCAATCAGCCCCAGCATTTT. It is translated as CASRSSSYSNQPQHF.

The chain has TRBV18 and TRBJ1-2; D unclear. Deletions cut 6 bases from V and 5 bases from J, with 13 bases between. The CDR3 runs to 13 residues. Germline V gene data show CDR1 as KGHSH and CDR2 as LQKENI. The CDR3 bases are TGTGCCAGCTCCCCGCCAGATCTTTATGGCTACACCTTC. Protein product: CASSPPDLYGYTF.

The chain combines TRBV2 with TRBJ2-2, with 12 bases that match TRBD1. Germline V CDR1 and CDR2: SNHLY, FYNNEI. V lost 6 bases and J lost 4; bases outside the gene matches: 3. The length of the CDR3 is 15 residues. CDR3 loop: CASRGTGGSTGELFF. CDR3 in DNA: TGTGCCAGCAGGGGGACAGGGGGCAGCACCGGGGAGCTGTTTTTT.

The rearrangement links TRBV6-8 to TRBJ1-1; possible D gene TRBD1, 5 bases. Trimming took 8 bases from V and 3 from J, leaving 16 bases between them. The CDR3 has 14 residues. Germline assignment: CDR1 MNHGY and CDR2 SAAAGT. The CDR3 nucleotides read TGTGCCAGCGTACGGAATCAGACAGACACTGAAGCTTTCTTT. This translates into CASVRNQTDTEAFF.